This entry lists 23 T cell receptor beta chains sequenced from one sample in a study of memory CD4+ T cells and cytomegalovirus serostatus. Repertoires were generated with immunoSEQ multiplex PCR, while TCRdb's copy carries only in-frame clones and drops some. The repertoire includes 80,000 or so clones, roughly 80% of them detected once, and just over 2.5% sits in the top ten. The sort gate was single viable CD3+CD4+CD8-CD45RO+ cells for memory CD4+ T cells. The source material was memory CD4+ T cells from blood. These TCRs come from an adult in good health and CMV-seropositive.

The rearrangement links TRBV20-1 to TRBJ1-1, with 8 bases fitting TRBD1. V was pared by 3 bases and J by 8 bases, with 2 bases of the junction left unmatched. Germline lookup yields CDR1 DFQATT and CDR2 SNEGSKA (reference sequence). The CDR3 has 11 amino acids. Here the CDR3 reads CSASGDREAFF. The CDR3, as DNA: TGCAGTGCTAGTGGGGACAGGGAAGCTTTCTTT.

The chain couples TRBV5-1 to TRBJ2-2; 11 bases map to TRBD2. The CDR3 consists of 12 residues. With 8 bases clipped from V and 6 bases from J, the junction kept 0 bases outside the gene matches. Looked up from germline, CDR1 is SGHRS and CDR2 is YFSETQ. CDR3 residues: CASSGGAGELFF. In nucleotides, the CDR3 is TGCGCCAGTAGCGGGGGGGCCGGGGAGCTGTTTTTT.

This clone appeared a single time. J is TRBJ2-4 and V is TRBV7-2; D unclear. Germline V gene sequence: CDR1 SGHTA, CDR2 FQGNSA. V lost 1 base and J 1 base, leaving 5 bases between the germline ends. The length of the CDR3 is 14 residues. The CDR3 DNA sequence: TGTGCCAGCAGCTTAGGGTGGGCCAAAAACATTCAGTACTTC. This gives the protein CASSLGWAKNIQYF. The variable domain in full, with the rest retrieved from reference TRBV7-2 and TRBJ2-4, is GAGVSQSPSNKVTEKGKDVELRCDPISGHTALYWYRQSLGQGLEFLIYFQGNSAPDKSGLPSDRFSAERTGGSVSTLTIQRTQQEDSAVYLCASSLGWAKNIQYFGAGTRLSVL.

Comments on this clone: The sample contains more than one DNA sequence encoding this CDR3. The chain is built from TRBV5-1 and TRBJ2-1; D uncertain. V was pared by 2 bases and J by 7 bases, with 4 bases between. Germline-derived CDR1 and CDR2 are SGHRS and YFSETQ. CDR3 length: 11 amino acids. CDR3 in amino acids: CASSLSNEQFF. DNA of the CDR3: TGCGCCAGCAGCTTATCAAATGAGCAGTTCTTC.

The V gene is TRBV11-2, the J gene TRBJ2-1, with D possibly being TRBD1 (6 bases). The CDR3 sequence is 14 residues long. Germline V gene lookup returns CDR1 SGHAT and CDR2 FQNNGV. Trimming removed 1 base at V and 12 bases at J, with 16 bases between. The chain's CDR3 is CASSLGRGRGGQFF. Written as DNA, the CDR3 is TGTGCCAGCAGCTTAGGCAGGGGCCGGGGTGGGCAGTTCTTC.

V usage is TRBV6-1 and J usage is TRBJ2-6; the D gene is possibly TRBD1 (6 bases). The CDR3 is 19 amino acids. V lost 1 base and J 0 bases, leaving 16 bases between the germline ends. Germline V gives CDR1 MNHNS, CDR2 SASEGT. The CDR3 DNA reads TGTGCCAGCAGTGAAGTTGGGTTAGAAGGGGGCTCTGGGGCCAACGTCCTGACTTTC. This encodes CASSEVGLEGGSGANVLTF.

This chain links TRBV29-1 with TRBJ1-1; D gene uncertain. The V and J ends lost 3 bases and 3 bases respectively, with 5 bases between them. This CDR3 is built from 11 residues. Germline V lookup: CDR1 SQVTM, CDR2 ANQGSEA. As DNA, the CDR3 is TGCAGCGTTGAGCGCGACACTGAAGCTTTCTTT. This codes for CSVERDTEAFF.

The gene calls are TRBV19 and TRBJ1-1, with D possibly being TRBD1 (5 bases). The CDR3 spans 15 residues. Trimming left V 5 bases short and J 0 bases short, with 13 bases between. Germline lookup yields CDR1 LNHDA and CDR2 SQIVND (reference sequence). This CDR3 is CASSRPSGMNTEAFF. The CDR3 nucleotides read TGTGCCAGTAGTCGTCCTTCAGGGATGAACACTGAAGCTTTCTTT.

This chain links TRBV20-1 with TRBJ2-5, with D maybe TRBD1 (5 bases). The CDR3 consists of 11 residues. The V end was cut by 7 bases, the J end by 0 bases, with 6 bases between. Per germline, CDR1 DFQATT and CDR2 SNEGSKA (reference sequence). Written as DNA, the CDR3 is TGCAGTGGACAGCACCAAGAGACCCAGTACTTC. Protein product: CSGQHQETQYF.

V is TRBV5-1 and J is TRBJ2-5; D not resolved. Germline V gives CDR1 SGHRS, CDR2 YFSETQ. This CDR3 spans 14 amino acids. Trimming took 4 bases from V and 5 from J, leaving 15 bases between them. CDR3 sequence (DNA): TGCGCCAGCAGCGATTCCTCCAGGATGGAGACCCAGTACTTC. This encodes CASSDSSRMETQYF.

This rearrangement joins TRBV10-3 to TRBJ2-7, with TRBD2 as a possible D gene (5 bases). The germline V gene has CDR1 ENHRY and CDR2 SYGVKD. V was clipped by 3 bases and J by 5 bases, with 14 bases between them. The CDR3 sequence is 14 residues long. The CDR3 coding sequence is TGTGCCATCAGTGAACCGGGGAAAGAGGACGAGCAGTACTTC. It is translated as CAISEPGKEDEQYF.

The J gene is TRBJ1-6, the V gene TRBV6-5; D call uncertain. The V and J ends lost 4 bases and 11 bases respectively, with 15 bases between them. The CDR3 loop spans 14 amino acids. In germline, CDR1 is MNHEY, CDR2 SVGAGI. CDR3 in amino acids: CASSSKSQGTPLHF. The CDR3 coding sequence is TGTGCCAGCAGTTCCAAGAGTCAAGGGACACCCCTCCACTTT.

The V gene is TRBV2, the J gene TRBJ1-2; 10 nucleotides align to TRBD1. Trimming cost V 3 bases and J 2 bases; bases outside gene matches: 3. The CDR3 is 15 residues long. The germline CDR1 and CDR2 sequences are SNHLY and FYNNEI. The CDR3 DNA sequence: TGTGCCAGCAGTGAGGACAGGGGGGCCAACTATGGCTACACCTTC. This gives the protein CASSEDRGANYGYTF.

The V gene is TRBV28, the J gene TRBJ2-5; D gene unclear. This CDR3 has 11 residues. Germline CDR1 is MDHEN and CDR2 is SYDVKM. V was clipped by 2 bases and J by 3 bases, with 1 base between them. The CDR3 DNA reads TGTGCCAGCAGTTTAGAAGAGACCCAGTACTTC. Amino acid sequence: CASSLEETQYF.

The chain carries TRBV5-7 and TRBJ2-4, with TRBD1 as a possible D gene (6 bases). TRBV5-7 is noted as an ORF with a role that remains uncertain. Trimming removed 4 bases at V and 1 base at J, with 21 bases between. The CDR3 spans 18 residues. The CDR3: CASSPRRCGQGAKNIQYF. Here the CDR3 DNA reads TGTGCCAGCAGCCCCCGGCGCTGCGGGCAGGGGGCCAAAAACATTCAGTACTTC.

The chain recombines TRBV18 with TRBJ2-7; D ambiguous. The germline V and J ends were trimmed by 8 bases and 0 bases, with 8 bases remaining between them. The CDR3 is 12 residues long. The germline CDR1 and CDR2 sequences are KGHSH and LQKENI. This CDR3 reads CASHGSSYEQYV. DNA of the CDR3: TGTGCCAGCCATGGCAGCTCCTACGAGCAGTACGTC.

The V gene is TRBV5-1, the J gene TRBJ1-2; maybe TRBD1 (5 bases). The CDR3 sequence is 14 residues long. V was cut by 4 bases and J by 7 bases, with 17 bases left in between. The germline CDR1 and CDR2 sequences are SGHRS and YFSETQ. The DNA for the CDR3 is TGCGCCAGCAGCCCTTTAGGGACCTTAGGTGGCTACACCTTC. Its protein product is CASSPLGTLGGYTF.

The chain uses TRBV5-1 and TRBJ2-4; tentatively, D is TRBD2 (5 bases). This CDR3 comprises 15 residues. Germline-derived CDR1 and CDR2 are SGHRS and YFSETQ. The V end lost 0 bases, the J end lost 9 bases, and 16 bases lay between the germline ends. CDR3 loop: CASSLDPGIAGIQYF. The CDR3, as DNA: TGCGCCAGCAGCTTGGACCCGGGAATTGCTGGCATTCAGTACTTC.

This clone was recorded at least ten times. The rearrangement joins TRBV10-1 to TRBJ2-3; perhaps TRBD1 as D (5 bases). CDR1 and CDR2 from the germline V gene are WNHNN and SYGVQD (reference sequence). Trimming pared 7 bases from V and 2 bases from J, leaving 13 bases between. This CDR3 is 14 amino acids long. CDR3 nucleotides: TGCGCCAGCAAGGGGTTAGGGGACACAGATACGCAGTATTTT. Its protein product is CASKGLGDTDTQYF.

The chain has TRBV5-1 and TRBJ2-3; D perhaps matches TRBD2 (6 bases). The CDR3 is 15 residues long. Trimming cost V 0 bases and J 4 bases, with 12 bases left between them. Looked up from germline, CDR1 is SGHRS and CDR2 is YFSETQ. CDR3: CASSLESRRADTQYF. The CDR3, as DNA: TGCGCCAGCAGCTTGGAATCCCGGAGGGCAGATACGCAGTATTTT. Based on the CDR3 plus reference TRBV5-1 and TRBJ2-3, the full variable domain is KAGVTQTPRYLIKTRGQQVTLSCSPISGHRSVSWYQQTPGQGLQFLFEYFSETQRNKGNFPGRFSGRQFSNSRSEMNVSTLELGDSALYLCASSLESRRADTQYFGPGTRLTVL.

V is TRBV7-2 and J is TRBJ2-5; the match to TRBD1 covers 8 bases. Germline values: CDR1 SGHTA, CDR2 FQGNSA. V lost 3 bases, J lost 2 bases, and 2 bases stayed unmatched. This CDR3 comprises 14 residues. This CDR3 reads CASSFRQGQETQYF. The CDR3 nucleotides are TGTGCCAGCAGCTTCAGACAGGGGCAAGAGACCCAGTACTTC.

The chain couples TRBV4-1 to TRBJ1-2; TRBD1 is a possible D gene (6 bases). Between the trimmed V and J ends, which lost 0 bases and 8 bases, there was a span of 13 bases. Per the germline V gene, CDR1 is MGHRA and CDR2 is YSYEKL. CDR3 length: 14 residues. The DNA for the CDR3 is TGCGCCAGCAGCCAAGATCTTACAGGGAACGGCTACACCTTC. Protein: CASSQDLTGNGYTF.

This rearrangement joins TRBV5-1 to TRBJ2-7; 11 positions agree with TRBD1. CDR3 length: 13 amino acids. Germline V lookup: CDR1 SGHRS, CDR2 YFSETQ. Germline trimming cut 4 bases from V and 5 bases from J; bases unmatched to any gene: 2. The CDR3 protein is CASSVGQGDEQYF. Here the CDR3 DNA reads TGCGCCAGCAGCGTGGGACAGGGGGACGAGCAGTACTTC.